One sample yielded the 4 T cell receptor beta chains listed below, sequenced in a study of post-analysis software for immune sequencing data. Findings and caveats of the study: With TRBV5-6, TRBV5-1 and TRBV20-1 included, a handful of TRBV segments were more frequent in patients than in controls.

What these receptors recognize is not known. Carried by the TCR beta cDNA libraries were unique molecular identifiers. Each CDR3 protein gets one entry after TCRdb re-called the PCR reads with MiXCR. The profile shows about 560,000 distinct CDR3 sequences, roughly 47% of them singletons. What was sequenced was blood. The receptors were sampled from a girl aged 10-17 years with multiple sclerosis.

V usage is TRBV29-1 and J usage is TRBJ2-7; D might be TRBD1 or TRBD2, each matching 5 bases. Germline V gene sequence: CDR1 SQVTM, CDR2 ANQGSEA. The CDR3 has 15 residues. V was shortened by 2 bases and J by 2 bases, with 16 bases between the two germline ends. The DNA for the CDR3 is TGCAGCGTTGAAAAACTTCGGGACGGCACCTACGAGCAGTACTTC. This codes for CSVEKLRDGTYEQYF.

This clonotype appeared a few times. This chain joins TRBV20-1 and TRBJ1-5; D not resolved. The CDR3 runs to 11 residues. Trimming removed 8 bases from V and 3 bases from J, with 8 bases in between. The germline gives CDR1 DFQATT, CDR2 SNEGSKA (reference sequence). The CDR3 is CSPPTNQPQHF. Here the CDR3 DNA reads TGCAGTCCACCCACCAATCAGCCCCAGCATTTT.

The gene calls are TRBV6-2 or TRBV6-3 and TRBJ2-1; D is ambiguous. Germline V gives CDR1 MNHEY, CDR2 SVGEGT. Trimming shortened V by 6 bases and J by 3 bases, and 6 bases separated the two germline ends. This CDR3 is built from 12 residues. The CDR3 region has the DNA TGTGCCAGCAGATCCGACTACAATGAGCAGTTCTTC. Its translation: CASRSDYNEQFF.

V and J are TRBV29-1 and TRBJ2-7; 9 bases match TRBD2. CDR3 size: 13 residues. Looked up from germline, CDR1 is SQVTM and CDR2 is ANQGSEA. The ends lost 7 bases at V and 4 bases at J; junction bases unmatched: 8. The CDR3 sequence is CSASGTSRYEQYF. DNA of the CDR3: TGCAGCGCCTCCGGGACTAGCCGGTACGAGCAGTACTTC.